The 23 T cell receptor beta chains presented below share a single source sample, sequenced in a study of shared clonotypes between healthy human individuals. Data came from immunoSEQ multiplex PCR; TCRdb stores just in-frame clones and leaves some out. The table includes millions of clones, over 90% detected once. Sequencing used naive CD4+ T cells from PBMCs. Subset noted: CD45RA+ positively selected. The receptors were sampled from a man younger than 35 in good health. Some clones in this sample may be carry-over from other donors' samples.

CDR3 amino acids: CASSEGFDGQPQHF. DNA for the CDR3: TGTGCCAGCAGTGAAGGATTCGATGGACAGCCCCAGCATTTT. The genes are TRBV6-1 and TRBJ1-5; D is ambiguous. V was clipped by 1 base and J by 7 bases, with 11 bases between them. CDR3 size: 14 residues. Germline V gene sequence: CDR1 MNHNS, CDR2 SASEGT.

About this clone: Other DNA variants within this sample encode the same CDR3. In nucleotides, the CDR3 is TGTGCCAGCAGTTCCCGCGCATACGAGCAGTACTTC. It is translated as CASSSRAYEQYF. The rearrangement links TRBV28 to TRBJ2-7; no clear D. This CDR3 spans 12 amino acids. Between the trimmed V and J ends, which lost 4 bases and 4 bases, there was a span of 8 bases. The germline gives CDR1 MDHEN, CDR2 SYDVKM.

The chain has TRBV28 and TRBJ1-5, with 8 bases lining up with TRBD1. Looked up from germline, CDR1 is MDHEN and CDR2 is SYDVKM. Losses at the gene ends were 6 bases for V and 9 bases for J; bases not matched to a gene: 7. The length of the CDR3 is 13 residues. CDR3 nucleotides: TGTGCCAGCAGCTCGGACAGGGCCAGGCCCCAGCATTTT. Its protein product is CASSSDRARPQHF.

This clone has just one count. This chain links TRBV6-1 with TRBJ2-7; tentative D call: TRBD1 (5 bases). In germline, CDR1 is MNHNS, CDR2 SASEGT. There are 14 residues in the CDR3. V lost 2 bases and J lost 1, with 9 bases in between. Here the CDR3 reads CASSELGQSYEQYF. CDR3 coding DNA: TGTGCCAGCAGTGAATTGGGGCAGTCCTACGAGCAGTACTTC.

This chain connects TRBV7-6 to TRBJ1-2; D is unclear. CDR1 is SGHVS and CDR2 is FNYEAQ in the germline V gene. V lost 5 bases to trimming and J lost 4 bases, with 14 bases between them. The CDR3 has 14 amino acids. The DNA of the CDR3 is TGTGCCAGCAGCCCCAAGGGAGGGAGCTATGGCTACACCTTC. The encoded protein is CASSPKGGSYGYTF.

The rearrangement links TRBV11-2 to TRBJ2-7, with D perhaps matching TRBD1 (5 bases). The CDR3 covers 14 residues. The germline V and J ends were trimmed by 5 bases and 1 base, with 12 bases remaining between them. Germline V gene sequence: CDR1 SGHAT, CDR2 FQNNGV. DNA of the CDR3: TGTGCCAGCAGCCCAGGGCCGGCGTCCTACGAGCAGTACTTC. It is translated as CASSPGPASYEQYF.

The chain combines TRBV28 with TRBJ1-2; 10 bases fit TRBD1. There are 16 residues in the CDR3. V lost 4 bases to trimming and J lost 0 bases; unmatched junction nucleotides: 5. Germline assignment: CDR1 MDHEN and CDR2 SYDVKM. The CDR3 loop reads CASSSPGTGANYGYTF. The CDR3 DNA follows: TGTGCCAGCAGTTCGCCCGGGACAGGGGCTAACTATGGCTACACCTTC.

The CDR3 DNA reads as TGTGCCAGCAGTAGAGGGACAGCAGATACGCAGTATTTT. This translates into CASSRGTADTQYF. The V and J genes are TRBV6-5 and TRBJ2-3; 7 nucleotides match TRBD1. CDR3 size: 13 residues. Germline V gene lookup returns CDR1 MNHEY and CDR2 SVGAGI. J gave up 4 bases and V 5 bases, and 3 bases lay outside the gene matches.

This rearrangement joins TRBV19 to TRBJ1-1, with D possibly TRBD1 on 5 matching bases. V lost 2 bases and J 4 bases, leaving 14 bases between the germline ends. CDR1 LNHDA and CDR2 SQIVND come from the germline V gene (reference sequence). The CDR3 sequence is 15 residues long. The CDR3 nucleotides read TGTGCCAGTAGTATAAACCCCGGGGCGCTCACTGAAGCTTTCTTT. Protein product: CASSINPGALTEAFF.

The J gene is TRBJ2-2, the V gene TRBV6-1; D tentatively fits TRBD1 or TRBD2 (5 bases each). The CDR3 sequence is 18 residues long. In germline, CDR1 is MNHNS, CDR2 SASEGT. Trimming pared 4 bases from V and 4 bases from J, leaving 22 bases between. CDR3 amino acids: CASSGGGSGLGSTGELFF. For the CDR3, the DNA is TGTGCCAGCAGTGGTGGGGGAAGTGGCTTAGGGTCCACCGGGGAGCTGTTTTTT.

The J gene is TRBJ2-2, the V gene TRBV4-1; 9 nucleotides match TRBD2. CDR1 MGHRA and CDR2 YSYEKL come from the germline V gene. The V and J ends lost 4 bases and 2 bases, in that order; junction bases with no gene match: 11. The CDR3 extends over 18 amino acids. The CDR3 DNA reads TGCGCCAGCAGCCTCTTGGGTAGCGGGAGTGTAAACACCGGGGAGCTGTTTTTT. Protein product: CASSLLGSGSVNTGELFF.

The V and J genes are TRBV7-2 and TRBJ2-6; D uncertain. Per germline, CDR1 SGHTA and CDR2 FQGNSA. Trimming took off 0 bases at V and 2 bases at J, with 17 bases between the two ends. This CDR3 is 19 amino acids long. The CDR3 protein is CASSLAPAPWTTGANVLTF. CDR3 DNA: TGTGCCAGCAGCTTAGCCCCGGCCCCTTGGACCACTGGGGCCAACGTCCTGACTTTC. Full variable domain (missing parts from reference TRBV7-2 and TRBJ2-6): GAGVSQSPSNKVTEKGKDVELRCDPISGHTALYWYRQSLGQGLEFLIYFQGNSAPDKSGLPSDRFSAERTGGSVSTLTIQRTQQEDSAVYLCASSLAPAPWTTGANVLTFGAGSRLTVL.

The chain employs TRBV2 and TRBJ1-4; D gene ambiguous. CDR3 length equals 15 residues. The germline V gene has CDR1 SNHLY and CDR2 FYNNEI. The V and J ends lost 1 base and 8 bases respectively, with 14 bases between them. The CDR3 DNA is TGTGCCAGCAGTGAAGTGGGCGGCGTCGGAGAAAAACTGTTTTTT. It codes for CASSEVGGVGEKLFF.

The rearrangement links TRBV11-2 to TRBJ1-4; D possibly corresponds to TRBD1 (5 bases). The V and J ends lost 3 bases and 0 bases respectively, with 8 bases between them. The CDR3 contains 15 residues. Germline CDR1 SGHAT, CDR2 FQNNGV. The CDR3 loop reads CASSLGTATNEKLFF. The CDR3 region has the DNA TGTGCCAGCAGCTTGGGGACCGCAACTAATGAAAAACTGTTTTTT.

This clone has more than one count but fewer than ten. V is TRBV27 and J is TRBJ2-7, with 10 positions matching TRBD2. This CDR3 comprises 15 residues. In germline, CDR1 is MNHEY, CDR2 SMNVEV (reference sequence). V lost 2 bases and J lost 3; bases outside the gene matches: 4. Here the CDR3 reads CASSLASGSFYEQYF. CDR3 DNA sequence: TGTGCCAGCAGTTTAGCTAGCGGGAGCTTCTACGAGCAGTACTTC.

The chain carries TRBV5-1 and TRBJ2-1; a possible D gene is TRBD2 (5 bases). The V end was cut by 1 base, the J end by 8 bases, with 7 bases between. Germline V gene sequence: CDR1 SGHRS, CDR2 YFSETQ. The CDR3 has 12 residues. As DNA, the CDR3 is TGCGCCAGCAGCTTGCCTAGCCATGAGCAGTTCTTC. This sequence encodes CASSLPSHEQFF.

The chain joins TRBV25-1 to TRBJ1-2; 8 bases agree with TRBD1. Per germline, CDR1 MGHDK and CDR2 SYGVNS. The V segment lost 3 bases and the J segment 3 bases; nucleotides outside the gene matches: 0. The CDR3 length is 13 residues. The CDR3 nucleotides are TGTGCCAGCAGTGAGGACAGGGACTATGGCTACACCTTC. Protein product: CASSEDRDYGYTF.

CDR3 loop: CASSLGVTGEAFF. CDR3 sequence (DNA): TGTGCCAGCAGTTTGGGGGTTACAGGTGAAGCTTTCTTT. The chain is built from TRBV28 and TRBJ1-1; the D gene is possibly TRBD1 (5 bases). This CDR3 region has 13 residues. Deletions cut 3 bases from V and 7 bases from J, with 12 bases between. Per germline, CDR1 MDHEN and CDR2 SYDVKM. The variable domain in full, with the rest retrieved from reference TRBV28 and TRBJ1-1, is DVKVTQSSRYLVKRTGEKVFLECVQDMDHENMFWYRQDPGLGLRLIYFSYDVKMKEKGDIPEGYSVSREKKERFSLILESASTNQTSMYLCASSLGVTGEAFFGQGTRLTVV.

This clone was recorded once. The chain recombines TRBV6-5 with TRBJ2-7, with 12 bases fitting TRBD2. Trimming removed 0 bases from V and 2 bases from J; junction bases left unmatched: 2. The length of the CDR3 is 16 residues. CDR1 is MNHEY and CDR2 is SVGAGI in the germline V gene. The CDR3 sequence is CASSYSTSGGTYEQYF. For the CDR3, the DNA is TGTGCCAGCAGTTACTCAACTAGCGGGGGGACCTACGAGCAGTACTTC.

The chain employs TRBV6-5 and TRBJ2-3; D might be TRBD2 (6 bases). The germline CDR1 and CDR2 sequences are MNHEY and SVGAGI. V was trimmed by 7 bases and J by 1 base, leaving 12 bases between them. This CDR3 spans 14 amino acids. The DNA of the CDR3 is TGTGCCAGCAACCAGAGGGAGGGCACAGATACGCAGTATTTT. Translation: CASNQREGTDTQYF.

The chain couples TRBV5-4 to TRBJ1-2, with TRBD1 as a possible D gene (5 bases). Germline lookup yields CDR1 SGHNT and CDR2 YYREEE (reference sequence). The V end lost 0 bases, the J end lost 3 bases, and 12 bases lay between the germline ends. The CDR3 has 15 residues. The CDR3 DNA follows: TGTGCCAGCAGCTTGGGTGGGACGGATGACTATGGCTACACCTTC. Protein product: CASSLGGTDDYGYTF.

V and J are TRBV25-1 and TRBJ2-7, with D possibly TRBD1 on 6 matching bases. The CDR3 extends over 13 amino acids. V was cut by 5 bases and J by 5 bases, with 13 bases left in between. CDR1 MGHDK and CDR2 SYGVNS come from the germline V gene. CDR3 bases: TGTGCCAGCAGTCTGGTTAGGGGGAACGAGCAGTACTTC. It is translated as CASSLVRGNEQYF.

This clone was detected only once. The gene calls are TRBV27 and TRBJ1-5, with D possibly matching TRBD1 (6 bases). Germline CDR1 and CDR2: MNHEY and SMNVEV (reference sequence). The length of the CDR3 is 14 residues. Trimming pared 6 bases from V and 9 bases from J, leaving 18 bases between. In DNA form, the CDR3 reads TGTGCCAGCAGCCCTTCGGGAGGGGGGGCGCCCCAGCATTTT. It is translated as CASSPSGGGAPQHF.